This TCR beta chain came from a study of T cells after yellow fever vaccination. Whole-study findings and limits: A faster peak, day 5 versus 15, was reached by the weaker secondary response.

This clonotype was seen more than once but under ten times. Its target is not known. Looked up from germline, CDR1 is SGHRS and CDR2 is YFSETQ. This CDR3 is built from 14 residues. V lost 4 bases, J lost 1 base, and 3 bases stayed unmatched. Synthesis of TCR cDNA relied on 5'RACE template switching, which attached a universal primer site and UMIs. TCRdb analysed the 5' RACE reads with MiXCR anew, one entry per CDR3 protein. The sample has 360,000 or so distinct CDR3 sequences; around 10% are singletons. The clonotype originates from a man in his late teens or twenties who received the YFV17D yellow fever vaccine. The specimen comprised PBMCs, sampled on the day of the first yellow fever vaccination. This rearrangement joins TRBV5-1 to TRBJ1-1; 8 nucleotides match TRBD1. CDR3: CASSGGTGNTEAFF. In nucleotides, the CDR3 is TGCGCCAGCAGCGGCGGGACAGGGAACACTGAAGCTTTCTTT.